Presented here are 17 T cell receptor beta chains from one specimen sequenced in a study of CD8+ T cells in alopecia areata. Extracted from the samples, RNA was reverse transcribed into cDNA to serve as the sequencing template. Sequencing used immunoSEQ multiplex PCR; TCRdb keeps in-frame clones, though not all of them. The sample lists 150,000 to 200,000 clones, more than 55% occurring once. Treatment given: oral pan-JAK inhibitor, 5-10 mg twice daily. The specimen was CD4+ T cells sorted from blood, collected around week 50, from a patient treated with tofacitinib. The receptors shown here come from a human donor with alopecia areata.

CDR3 loop: CSASENYGYTF. Written as DNA, the CDR3 is TGCAGTGCTAGTGAGAACTATGGCTACACCTTC. J is TRBJ1-2 and V is TRBV20-1; D is undetermined. Trimming shortened V by 3 bases and J by 2 bases, and 4 bases separated the two germline ends. Germline V CDR1 and CDR2: DFQATT, SNEGSKA (reference sequence). CDR3 length: 11 amino acids.

The chain uses TRBV30 and TRBJ1-2; TRBD1 matches 8 bases. The V segment lost 4 bases and the J segment 2 bases; nucleotides outside the gene matches: 3. Germline V gene sequence: CDR1 GTSNPN, CDR2 SVGIG (reference sequence). CDR3 length: 13 amino acids. The CDR3: CAWKAGGNYGYTF. The CDR3 DNA reads TGTGCCTGGAAGGCAGGGGGCAACTATGGCTACACCTTC.

This clone was found a few times. Other DNA sequences in this specimen translate into the identical CDR3. The rearrangement joins TRBV29-1 to TRBJ2-7, with D maybe TRBD1 (5 bases). The CDR3 is made up of 12 amino acids. In germline, CDR1 is SQVTM, CDR2 ANQGSEA. Trimming removed 6 bases at V and 0 bases at J, with 9 bases between. The CDR3 here is CSVDDSSYEQYF. The CDR3 bases are TGCAGCGTAGACGACAGCTCCTACGAGCAGTACTTC.

This clone has a single count. The chain recombines TRBV7-2 with TRBJ1-1; no clear D. The V gene lost 2 bases and the J gene lost 2 bases, with 9 bases spanning the gap. The CDR3 has 14 residues. CDR1 and CDR2 (germline): SGHTA, FQGNSA. The CDR3 reads CASSLKGRNTEAFF. In DNA form, the CDR3 reads TGTGCCAGCAGCTTAAAAGGACGAAACACTGAAGCTTTCTTT.

V usage is TRBV23-1 and J usage is TRBJ1-4; no firm D call. TRBV23-1 is filed as an ORF, its function uncertain. CDR3 length: 13 amino acids. V lost 4 bases to trimming and J lost 7 bases, with 10 bases between them. The CDR3 coding sequence is TGCGCCAGCAGTCCCCGGTCTTGTGAAAAACTGTTTTTT. This translates into CASSPRSCEKLFF.

Remarks on this clone: The sample holds other DNA sequences that translate to the same CDR3. The chain couples TRBV29-1 to TRBJ2-7; no clear D gene. CDR3 size: 11 residues. V was shortened by 4 bases and J by 0 bases, with 4 bases between the two germline ends. Germline V gives CDR1 SQVTM, CDR2 ANQGSEA. The CDR3 region is CSVGSSYEQYF. The CDR3 DNA reads TGCAGCGTTGGGAGCTCCTACGAGCAGTACTTC.

The V gene is TRBV5-1, the J gene TRBJ2-6; D gene ambiguous. V lost 4 bases and J 0 bases, leaving 5 bases between the germline ends. The CDR3 runs 14 residues. Germline lookup yields CDR1 SGHRS and CDR2 YFSETQ. This chain's CDR3 is CASSLDSGANVLTF. The DNA of the CDR3 is TGCGCCAGCAGCCTGGACTCTGGGGCCAACGTCCTGACTTTC.

This clone has just a few counts. The chain uses TRBV28 and TRBJ1-2; 9 nucleotides agree with TRBD1. Germline trimming cut 5 bases from V and 8 bases from J; bases unmatched to any gene: 6. The CDR3 has 13 residues. Germline CDR1 reads MDHEN; CDR2 reads SYDVKM. The CDR3 DNA reads TGTGCCAGCAGTCTACAGGGGGCGCAGGGCTACACCTTC. Translation gives CASSLQGAQGYTF.

V and J are TRBV30 and TRBJ1-2; no definite D call. The V and J ends lost 4 bases and 2 bases respectively, with 8 bases between them. Germline CDR1 reads GTSNPN; CDR2 reads SVGIG (reference sequence). The CDR3 loop spans 12 amino acids. The CDR3 coding sequence is TGTGCCTGGACTCTGGGCAACTATGGCTACACCTTC. Translation gives CAWTLGNYGYTF.

This clone appeared a few times. V is TRBV7-2 and J is TRBJ1-2; 7 nucleotides match TRBD1. CDR3 length: 12 amino acids. Germline CDR1 SGHTA, CDR2 FQGNSA. V dropped 6 bases and J dropped 13; count of bases not matched to a gene: 11. The CDR3 region has the DNA TGTGCCAGCAGACGAGGGCGACAGGGACCCACCTTC. The encoded protein is CASRRGRQGPTF. Complete variable domain (other parts from reference TRBV7-2 and TRBJ1-2): GAGVSQSPSNKVTEKGKDVELRCDPISGHTALYWYRQSLGQGLEFLIYFQGNSAPDKSGLPSDRFSAERTGGSVSTLTIQRTQQEDSAVYLCASRRGRQGPTFGSGTRLTVV.

V is TRBV4-3 and J is TRBJ2-1; no clear D. The CDR3 consists of 12 residues. Germline V lookup: CDR1 LGHNA, CDR2 YSLEER. Trimming removed 2 bases from V and 9 bases from J, with 8 bases in between. The CDR3 nucleotides are TGCGCCAGCAGCCAAAGTAGCACTGAGCAGTTCTTC. Encoded protein: CASSQSSTEQFF.

The gene calls are TRBV7-2 and TRBJ2-5; D assignment may be TRBD1 or TRBD2 (6 bases each). Between the trimmed V and J ends, which lost 5 bases and 4 bases, there was a span of 11 bases. The CDR3 sequence is 13 residues long. Germline values: CDR1 SGHTA, CDR2 FQGNSA. The CDR3 nucleotides are TGTGCCAGCAGCCGACTAGGGGGAGAGACCCAGTACTTC. Residues: CASSRLGGETQYF.

The V and J genes are TRBV29-1 and TRBJ1-1, with 10 nucleotides matching TRBD1. After removal of 4 bases from V and 4 bases from J, the junction contained 6 bases not matched to a gene. The CDR3 has 14 residues. The V gene's germline CDR1 is SQVTM and CDR2 ANQGSEA. The CDR3 protein is CSVASRTGGTEAFF. Here the CDR3 DNA reads TGCAGCGTTGCTTCAAGGACAGGGGGCACTGAAGCTTTCTTT.

V is TRBV5-1 and J is TRBJ2-7; TRBD2 matches 12 bases. Germline CDR1 and CDR2: SGHRS and YFSETQ. The ends lost 3 bases at V and 6 bases at J; junction bases unmatched: 7. This CDR3 has 15 residues. This CDR3 reads CASSSSSGGAGEQYF. DNA of the CDR3: TGCGCCAGCAGCTCCTCTAGCGGGGGGGCCGGCGAGCAGTACTTC.

The chain employs TRBV30 and TRBJ1-5, with 8 bases identical to TRBD1. V dropped 2 bases and J dropped 7; count of bases not matched to a gene: 4. Germline V CDR1 and CDR2: GTSNPN, SVGIG (reference sequence). There are 13 residues in the CDR3. CDR3 loop: CAWSPAGGQPQHF. The CDR3 nucleotides are TGTGCCTGGAGTCCTGCAGGGGGCCAGCCCCAGCATTTT.

This chain uses TRBV15 with TRBJ2-1, with 8 bases matching TRBD2. Germline lookup yields CDR1 LNHNV and CDR2 YYDKDF (reference sequence). This CDR3 region has 17 residues. V dropped 0 bases and J dropped 2; count of bases not matched to a gene: 6. This CDR3 is CATSRDSVGLAYNEQFF. The CDR3 DNA reads as TGTGCCACCAGCAGAGATAGTGTGGGACTAGCCTACAATGAGCAGTTCTTC.

The chain is built from TRBV7-3 and TRBJ2-1; D is possibly TRBD1 (5 bases). CDR3 length equals 12 residues. Germline V gene lookup returns CDR1 SGHTA and CDR2 FQGTGA. V was shortened by 8 bases and J by 7 bases, with 12 bases between the two germline ends. This CDR3 is CASGRGTNEQFF. CDR3 in DNA: TGTGCCAGCGGTAGGGGAACGAATGAGCAGTTCTTC.